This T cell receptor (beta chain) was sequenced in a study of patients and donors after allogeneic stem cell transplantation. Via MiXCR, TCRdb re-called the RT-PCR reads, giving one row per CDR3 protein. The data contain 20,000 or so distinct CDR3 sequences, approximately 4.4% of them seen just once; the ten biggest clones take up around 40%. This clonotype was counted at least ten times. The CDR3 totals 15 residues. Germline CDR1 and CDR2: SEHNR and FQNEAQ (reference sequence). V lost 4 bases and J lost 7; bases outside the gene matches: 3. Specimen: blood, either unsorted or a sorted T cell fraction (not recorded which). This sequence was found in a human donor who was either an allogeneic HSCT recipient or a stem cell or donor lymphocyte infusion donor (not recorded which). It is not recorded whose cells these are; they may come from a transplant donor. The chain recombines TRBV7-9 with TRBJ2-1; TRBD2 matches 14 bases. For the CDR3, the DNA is TGTGCCAGCAGCTACCGGACTAGCGGGAGGAATGAGCAGTTCTTC. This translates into CASSYRTSGRNEQFF.